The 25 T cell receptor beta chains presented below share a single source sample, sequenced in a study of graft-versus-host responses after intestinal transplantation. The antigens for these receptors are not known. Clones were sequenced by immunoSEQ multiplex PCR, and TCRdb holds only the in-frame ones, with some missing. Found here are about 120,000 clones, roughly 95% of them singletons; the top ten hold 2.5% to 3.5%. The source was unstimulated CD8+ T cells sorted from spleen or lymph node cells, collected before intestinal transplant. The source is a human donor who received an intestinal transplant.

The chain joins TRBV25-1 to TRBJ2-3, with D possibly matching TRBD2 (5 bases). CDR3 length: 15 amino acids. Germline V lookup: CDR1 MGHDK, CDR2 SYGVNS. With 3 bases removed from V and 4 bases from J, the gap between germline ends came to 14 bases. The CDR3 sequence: CASSEGVSTADTQYF. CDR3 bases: TGTGCCAGCAGTGAGGGAGTAAGCACGGCAGATACGCAGTATTTT.

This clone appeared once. The CDR3 bases are TGTGCCAGCAGTTTGTCACCCGGGGGGTCACCCCTCCACTTT. Translated, it gives CASSLSPGGSPLHF. V gene TRBV27 combines with J gene TRBJ1-6, with a possible D match to TRBD1 (5 bases). The germline V gene has CDR1 MNHEY and CDR2 SMNVEV (reference sequence). V lost 3 bases and J lost 10, with 13 bases in between. The CDR3 is 14 amino acids.

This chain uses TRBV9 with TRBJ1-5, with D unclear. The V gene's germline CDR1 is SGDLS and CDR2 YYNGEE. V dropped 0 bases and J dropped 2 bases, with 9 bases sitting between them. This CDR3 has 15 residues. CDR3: CASSVGGGGNQPQHF. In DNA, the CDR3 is TGTGCCAGCAGCGTAGGGGGTGGTGGCAATCAGCCCCAGCATTTT.

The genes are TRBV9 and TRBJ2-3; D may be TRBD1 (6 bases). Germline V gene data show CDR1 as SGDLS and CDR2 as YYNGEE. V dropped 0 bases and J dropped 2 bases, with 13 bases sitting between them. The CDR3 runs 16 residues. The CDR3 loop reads CASSVGRGTSTDTQYF. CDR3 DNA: TGTGCCAGCAGCGTAGGCAGGGGAACTTCCACAGATACGCAGTATTTT.

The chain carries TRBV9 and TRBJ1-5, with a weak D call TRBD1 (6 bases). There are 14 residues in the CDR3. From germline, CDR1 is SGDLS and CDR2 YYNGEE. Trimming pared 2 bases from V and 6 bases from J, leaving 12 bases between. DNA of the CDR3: TGTGCCAGCAGCGTTTCGGGGGCTAGTCAGCCCCAGCATTTT. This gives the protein CASSVSGASQPQHF.

The CDR3 reads CASSSGELFTDTQYF. CDR3 sequence (DNA): TGTGCCAGTAGTTCGGGGGAGCTATTCACAGATACGCAGTATTTT. The chain employs TRBV19 and TRBJ2-3; possibly TRBD2 for D (6 bases). This CDR3 region has 15 residues. V dropped 5 bases and J dropped 2 bases, with 14 bases sitting between them. Germline-derived CDR1 and CDR2 are LNHDA and SQIVND (reference sequence).

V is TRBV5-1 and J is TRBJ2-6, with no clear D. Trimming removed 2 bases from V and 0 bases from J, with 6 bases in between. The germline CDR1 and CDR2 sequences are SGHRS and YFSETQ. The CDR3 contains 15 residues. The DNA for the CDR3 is TGCGCCAGCAGCTTCCCAGTCTCTGGGGCCAACGTCCTGACTTTC. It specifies CASSFPVSGANVLTF.

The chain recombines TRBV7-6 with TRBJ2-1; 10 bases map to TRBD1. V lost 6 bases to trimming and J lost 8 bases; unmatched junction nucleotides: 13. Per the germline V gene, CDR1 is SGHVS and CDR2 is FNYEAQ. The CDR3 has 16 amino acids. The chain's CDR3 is CASSPFRDRGIDEQFF. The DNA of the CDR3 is TGTGCCAGCAGTCCCTTTCGGGACAGGGGCATCGATGAGCAGTTCTTC.

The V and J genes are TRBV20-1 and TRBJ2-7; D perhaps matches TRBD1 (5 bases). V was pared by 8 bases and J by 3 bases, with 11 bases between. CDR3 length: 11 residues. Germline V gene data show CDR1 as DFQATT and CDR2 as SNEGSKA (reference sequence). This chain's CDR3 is CSLSGNYEQYF. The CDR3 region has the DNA TGCAGTTTATCAGGGAACTACGAGCAGTACTTC.

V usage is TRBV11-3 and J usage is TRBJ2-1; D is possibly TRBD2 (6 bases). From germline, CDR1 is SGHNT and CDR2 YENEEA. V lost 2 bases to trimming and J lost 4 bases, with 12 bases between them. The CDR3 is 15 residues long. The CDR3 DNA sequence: TGTGCCAGCAGCTTACGACGGGAGACTTACAATGAGCAGTTCTTC. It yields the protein CASSLRRETYNEQFF.

CDR3 protein: CASSRGGGGYTF. CDR3 sequence (DNA): TGTGCCAGCAGCCGAGGGGGTGGGGGCTACACCTTC. The chain uses TRBV28 and TRBJ1-2; TRBD1 might be the D (6 bases). The germline CDR1 and CDR2 sequences are MDHEN and SYDVKM. Trimming left V 6 bases short and J 8 bases short, with 13 bases between. This CDR3 is 12 amino acids long.

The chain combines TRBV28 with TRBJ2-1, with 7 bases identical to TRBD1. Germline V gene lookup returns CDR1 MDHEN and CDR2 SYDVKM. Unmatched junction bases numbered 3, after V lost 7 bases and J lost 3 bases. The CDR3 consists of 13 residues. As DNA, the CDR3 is TGTGCCAGCAACAGGGACAGCTACAATGAGCAGTTCTTC. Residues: CASNRDSYNEQFF.

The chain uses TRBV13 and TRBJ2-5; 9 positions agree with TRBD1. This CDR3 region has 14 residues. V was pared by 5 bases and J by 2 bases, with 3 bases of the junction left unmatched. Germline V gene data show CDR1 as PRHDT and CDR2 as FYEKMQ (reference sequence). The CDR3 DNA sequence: TGTGCCAGCAGCGCCGGGACAGGGCAAGAGACCCAGTACTTC. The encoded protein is CASSAGTGQETQYF.

The CDR3 protein is CASSEGTGAEAFF. In DNA form, the CDR3 reads TGTGCCAGCAGCGAGGGGACTGGCGCTGAAGCTTTCTTT. V gene TRBV5-6 combines with J gene TRBJ1-1, with D possibly TRBD1 on 5 matching bases. The ends were cut back, 4 bases at V and 6 bases at J, with 13 bases in the middle. This CDR3 spans 13 amino acids. Germline CDR1 reads SGHDT; CDR2 reads YYEEEE.

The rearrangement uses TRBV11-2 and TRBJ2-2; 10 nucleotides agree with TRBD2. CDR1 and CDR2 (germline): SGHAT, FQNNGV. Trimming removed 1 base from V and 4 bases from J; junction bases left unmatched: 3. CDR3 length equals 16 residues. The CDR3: CASSLVLAGATGELFF. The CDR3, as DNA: TGTGCCAGCAGCTTAGTGCTAGCGGGGGCCACCGGGGAGCTGTTTTTT.

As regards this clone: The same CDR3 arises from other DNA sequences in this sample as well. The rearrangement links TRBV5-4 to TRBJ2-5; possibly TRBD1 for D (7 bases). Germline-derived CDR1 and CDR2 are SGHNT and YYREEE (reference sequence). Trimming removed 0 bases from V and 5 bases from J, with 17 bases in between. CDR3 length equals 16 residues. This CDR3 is CASSLARTGGGETQYF. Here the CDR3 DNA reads TGTGCCAGCAGCTTGGCCAGGACAGGAGGGGGGGAGACCCAGTACTTC.

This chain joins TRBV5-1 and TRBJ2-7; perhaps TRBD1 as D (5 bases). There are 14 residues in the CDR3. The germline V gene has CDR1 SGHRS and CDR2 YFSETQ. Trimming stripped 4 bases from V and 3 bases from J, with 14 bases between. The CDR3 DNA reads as TGCGCCAGCAGCCCAAGGGGCGACCGCTACGAGCAGTACTTC. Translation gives CASSPRGDRYEQYF.

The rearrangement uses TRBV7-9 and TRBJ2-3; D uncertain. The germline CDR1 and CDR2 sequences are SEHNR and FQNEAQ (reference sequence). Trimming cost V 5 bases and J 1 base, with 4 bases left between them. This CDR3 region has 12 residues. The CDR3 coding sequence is TGTGCCAGCAGCGAGGGCACAGATACGCAGTATTTT. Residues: CASSEGTDTQYF.

CDR3 nucleotides: TGCAGCGTTGAAAGGGGGGGTGACACTGAAGCTTTCTTT. It codes for CSVERGGDTEAFF. The chain recombines TRBV29-1 with TRBJ1-1, with a tentative D call TRBD1 (6 bases). V shed 2 bases and J shed 3 bases, with 10 bases lying between them. The CDR3 has 13 residues. Per germline, CDR1 SQVTM and CDR2 ANQGSEA. Drawing the rest from reference TRBV29-1 and TRBJ1-1, the complete variable domain is SAVISQKPSRDICQRGTSLTIQCQVDSQVTMMFWYRQQPGQSLTLIATANQGSEATYESGFVIDKFPISRPNLTFSTLTVSNMSPEDSSIYLCSVERGGDTEAFFGQGTRLTVV.

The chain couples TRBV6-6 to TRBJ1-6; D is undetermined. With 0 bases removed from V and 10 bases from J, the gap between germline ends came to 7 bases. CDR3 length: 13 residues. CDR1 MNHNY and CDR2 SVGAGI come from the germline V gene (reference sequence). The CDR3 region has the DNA TGTGCCAGCAGTTACTCGAGTGGGTCACCCCTCCACTTT. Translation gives CASSYSSGSPLHF.

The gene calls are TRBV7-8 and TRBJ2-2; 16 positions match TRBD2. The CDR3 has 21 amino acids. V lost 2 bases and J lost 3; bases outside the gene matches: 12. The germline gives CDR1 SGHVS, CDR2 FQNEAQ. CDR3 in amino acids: CASSLWGLAGGPGWDTGELFF. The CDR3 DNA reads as TGTGCCAGCAGCTTATGGGGACTAGCGGGAGGGCCAGGTTGGGACACCGGGGAGCTGTTTTTT.

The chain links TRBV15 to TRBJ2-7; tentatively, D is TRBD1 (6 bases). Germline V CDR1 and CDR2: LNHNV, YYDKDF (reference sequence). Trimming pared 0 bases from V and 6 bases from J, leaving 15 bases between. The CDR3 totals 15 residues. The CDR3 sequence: CATSRDTGNMGEQYF. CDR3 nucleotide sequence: TGTGCCACCAGCAGAGATACAGGGAATATGGGCGAGCAGTACTTC.

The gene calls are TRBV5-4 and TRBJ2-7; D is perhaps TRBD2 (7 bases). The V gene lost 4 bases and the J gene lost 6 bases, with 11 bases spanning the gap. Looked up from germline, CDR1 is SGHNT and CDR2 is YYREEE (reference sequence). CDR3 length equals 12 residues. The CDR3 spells CASSPGGPEQYF. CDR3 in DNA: TGTGCCAGCAGCCCGGGGGGCCCCGAGCAGTACTTC.

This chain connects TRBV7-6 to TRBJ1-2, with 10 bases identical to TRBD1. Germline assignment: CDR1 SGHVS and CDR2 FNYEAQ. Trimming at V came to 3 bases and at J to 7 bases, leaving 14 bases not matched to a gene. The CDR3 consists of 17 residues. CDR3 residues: CASSFRLTGTGVGGYTF. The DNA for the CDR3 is TGTGCCAGCAGCTTTCGCCTCACCGGGACAGGGGTCGGTGGCTACACCTTC.

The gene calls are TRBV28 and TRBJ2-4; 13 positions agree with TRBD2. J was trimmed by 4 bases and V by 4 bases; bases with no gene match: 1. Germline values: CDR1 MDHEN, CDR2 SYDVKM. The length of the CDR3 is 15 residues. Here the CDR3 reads CASSSGLAGKNIQYF. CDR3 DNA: TGTGCCAGCAGTTCGGGACTAGCGGGGAAAAACATTCAGTACTTC.